A single sample gave rise to the 15 T cell receptor beta chains below, sequenced in a study of cytomegalovirus exposure and HLA in healthy donors. The PCR contained 60 Vbeta and 13 Jbeta primers. Here immunoSEQ multiplex PCR was the method, and the copy in TCRdb shows in-frame clones only, minus some. The sample carries 250,000 to 350,000 clones, over 85% recorded once. What was sequenced was PBMCs. These receptors came from a woman aged 18-30 years in good health and CMV-seronegative.

Remarks on this clone: A read error may account for a junction end that differs from germline. V and J are TRBV19 and TRBJ1-2; 9 bases agree with TRBD1. This CDR3 is built from 16 residues. Germline V lookup: CDR1 LNHDA, CDR2 SQIVND (reference sequence). CDR3 DNA: TGTGCCAGTGGTATAGACGGGACAGGGCTAAACTATGGCTACACCTTC. Residues: CASGIDGTGLNYGYTF.

The rearrangement joins TRBV19 to TRBJ1-4; 12 bases line up with TRBD1. The junction had 7 bases not matched to a gene; V was cut back by 6 bases and J by 2 bases. CDR1 and CDR2 (germline): LNHDA, SQIVND (reference sequence). The CDR3 extends over 17 amino acids. DNA for the CDR3: TGTGCCAGTAGCCCGGGACAGGGGGCGCGGACTAATGAAAAACTGTTTTTT. Its protein product is CASSPGQGARTNEKLFF.

This clone was picked up a small number of times. The chain combines TRBV4-1 with TRBJ1-5; D gene ambiguous. Trimming stripped 0 bases from V and 6 bases from J, with 9 bases between. Looked up from germline, CDR1 is MGHRA and CDR2 is YSYEKL. This CDR3 contains 14 residues. The CDR3 nucleotides read TGCGCCAGCAGCCAAGATTTAAACGGTCAGCCCCAGCATTTT. Its protein is CASSQDLNGQPQHF.

The chain carries TRBV7-8 and TRBJ2-3, with 10 positions matching TRBD2. There are 17 residues in the CDR3. Germline V CDR1 and CDR2: SGHVS, FQNEAQ. With V trimmed by 4 bases and J by 4 bases, 11 bases remained unmatched. The CDR3 nucleotides read TGTGCCAGCAGCTCGTCGTTTCTAGCGGGGGACCCAGATACGCAGTATTTT. Translated: CASSSSFLAGDPDTQYF.

Written as DNA, the CDR3 is TGTGCCAGCAGTAGGGGGACTAGCGGGGGGATCCTCACAGATACGCAGTATTTT. Its translation: CASSRGTSGGILTDTQYF. The rearrangement links TRBV27 to TRBJ2-3; TRBD2 aligns across 15 bases. The germline CDR1 and CDR2 sequences are MNHEY and SMNVEV (reference sequence). J was trimmed by 2 bases and V by 5 bases; bases with no gene match: 8. The CDR3 loop spans 18 amino acids.

This clone was found a few times. The rearrangement uses TRBV2 and TRBJ1-1; D may be TRBD1 (5 bases). The V gene's germline CDR1 is SNHLY and CDR2 FYNNEI. The V end lost 3 bases, the J end lost 1 base, and 12 bases lay between the germline ends. The CDR3 has 15 amino acids. The CDR3 DNA reads TGTGCCAGCAGTGAGTACCAGGGAAAGAACACTGAAGCTTTCTTT. Its protein is CASSEYQGKNTEAFF.

The V and J genes are TRBV5-1 and TRBJ1-1; 7 bases line up with TRBD1. Germline loops: CDR1 SGHRS, CDR2 YFSETQ. This CDR3 comprises 17 residues. Germline trimming cut 3 bases from V and 3 bases from J; bases unmatched to any gene: 14. CDR3 sequence: CASSSPGQEGLYTEAFF. The CDR3 nucleotides read TGCGCCAGCAGCTCCCCCGGACAGGAGGGCCTTTACACTGAAGCTTTCTTT.

This chain uses TRBV6-1 with TRBJ1-2, with 9 bases aligning to TRBD1. Germline values: CDR1 MNHNS, CDR2 SASEGT. The CDR3 has 13 residues. V was clipped by 3 bases and J by 8 bases; unmatched bases: 4. The CDR3 nucleotides are TGTGCCAGCAGTGAGTGGACAGGGGCCGGCTACACCTTC. Amino acid sequence: CASSEWTGAGYTF.

This sequence joins TRBV29-1 and TRBJ1-1; 10 bases line up with TRBD1. The trim removed 4 bases at V and 4 bases at J, leaving 9 bases unmatched. Germline values: CDR1 SQVTM, CDR2 ANQGSEA. This CDR3 is built from 15 residues. CDR3 nucleotide sequence: TGCAGCGTTGCGGGGACAGGGGCCGGTGGCACTGAAGCTTTCTTT. Translation gives CSVAGTGAGGTEAFF.

Regarding this clone: Other DNA sequences from this sample encode an identical CDR3 as well. The chain combines TRBV20-1 with TRBJ2-5; no clear D gene. In germline, CDR1 is DFQATT, CDR2 SNEGSKA (reference sequence). V lost 3 bases to trimming and J lost 5 bases, with 4 bases between them. The CDR3 is 10 residues long. The CDR3 DNA reads TGCAGTGCTAGCGCGGAGACCCAGTACTTC. Residues: CSASAETQYF.

The CDR3 nucleotides are TGTGCCAGCAGCCCCGGGACTTCGACTAGCACAGATACGCAGTATTTT. This gives the protein CASSPGTSTSTDTQYF. This rearrangement joins TRBV14 to TRBJ2-3; D perhaps matches TRBD2 (6 bases). V lost 4 bases, J lost 0 bases, and 14 bases lay in between. This CDR3 has 16 amino acids. Germline V lookup: CDR1 SGHDN, CDR2 FVKESK.

The genes are TRBV4-1 and TRBJ1-2, with D hard to call. Germline values: CDR1 MGHRA, CDR2 YSYEKL. The V end lost 1 base, the J end lost 6 bases, and 12 bases lay between the germline ends. This CDR3 is 14 amino acids long. The CDR3 reads CASSQGFGVDGYTF. CDR3 DNA: TGCGCCAGCAGCCAAGGGTTCGGAGTAGATGGCTACACCTTC.

The chain is built from TRBV5-1 and TRBJ2-5, with TRBD1 identical over 8 bases. The assigned J gene may be wrong: the sequence end matches TRBJ2-7 better. This CDR3 has 14 residues. From germline, CDR1 is SGHRS and CDR2 YFSETQ. The CDR3 DNA is TGCGCCAGCAGAACCGGGACAGGAACTTACGAGCAGTACTTC. It is translated as CASRTGTGTYEQYF.

This rearrangement joins TRBV6-5 to TRBJ2-1, with 11 nucleotides matching TRBD1. The germline gives CDR1 MNHEY, CDR2 SVGAGI. V dropped 0 bases and J dropped 8; count of bases not matched to a gene: 3. CDR3 length: 15 amino acids. CDR3 nucleotide sequence: TGTGCCAGCAGTTACTCGGACAGGGGGCTTGATGAGCAGTTCTTC. Protein: CASSYSDRGLDEQFF.

CDR3 protein: CALGPASGGSRNEQFF. CDR3 sequence (DNA): TGTGCCCTTGGACCGGCTAGCGGGGGCAGTAGGAATGAGCAGTTCTTC. This chain links TRBV30 with TRBJ2-1; TRBD2 matches 10 bases. CDR3 length: 16 amino acids. The J segment lost 7 bases and the V segment lost 8 bases, leaving 17 bases of the junction unmatched. Germline V gene lookup returns CDR1 GTSNPN and CDR2 SVGIG (reference sequence). Full variable domain (outside the CDR3, taken from reference TRBV30 and TRBJ2-1): SQTIHQWPATLVQPVGSPLSLECTVEGTSNPNLYWYRQAAGRGLQLLFYSVGIGQISSEVPQNLSASRPQDRQFILSSKKLLLSDSGFYLCALGPASGGSRNEQFFGPGTRLTVL.